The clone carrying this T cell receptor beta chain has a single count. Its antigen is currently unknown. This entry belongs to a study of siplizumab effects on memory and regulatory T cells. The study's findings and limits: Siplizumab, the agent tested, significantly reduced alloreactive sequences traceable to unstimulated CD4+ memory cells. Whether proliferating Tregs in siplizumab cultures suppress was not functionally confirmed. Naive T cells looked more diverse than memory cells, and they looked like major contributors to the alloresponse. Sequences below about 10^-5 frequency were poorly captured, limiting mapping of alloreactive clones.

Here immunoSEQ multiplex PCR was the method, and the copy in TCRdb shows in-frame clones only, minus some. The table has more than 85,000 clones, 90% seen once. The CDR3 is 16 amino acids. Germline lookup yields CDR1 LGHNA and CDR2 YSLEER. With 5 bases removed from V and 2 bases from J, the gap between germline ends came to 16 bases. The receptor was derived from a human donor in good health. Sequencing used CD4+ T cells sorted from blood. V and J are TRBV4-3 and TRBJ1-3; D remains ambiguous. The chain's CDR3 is CASSSPTRAPGNTIYF. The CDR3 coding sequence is TGCGCCAGCAGCTCACCGACGCGGGCACCTGGAAACACCATATATTTT.